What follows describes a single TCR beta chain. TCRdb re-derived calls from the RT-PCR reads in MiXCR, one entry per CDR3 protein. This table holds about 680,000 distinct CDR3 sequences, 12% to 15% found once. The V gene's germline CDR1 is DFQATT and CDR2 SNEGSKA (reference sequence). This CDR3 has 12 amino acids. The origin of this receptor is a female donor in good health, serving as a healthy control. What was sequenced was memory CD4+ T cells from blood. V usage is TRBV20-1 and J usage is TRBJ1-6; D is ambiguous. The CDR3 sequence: CSVSTLNSPLHF. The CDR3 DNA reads TGCAGCGTGTCGACACTGAATTCACCCCTCCACTTT.